These 24 T cell receptor beta chains share one sample of origin, sequenced in a study of blood T cell repertoires in COVID-19. Repertoires were generated with immunoSEQ multiplex PCR, while TCRdb's copy carries only in-frame clones and drops some. The table includes about 160,000 clones, around 85% detected once. Sequencing used peripheral blood. Source of these receptors: a human donor with acute or convalescent COVID-19. The donor label of this sample is uncertain.

In the case of this clone: This same CDR3 is encoded by further DNA sequences in the sample. CDR3: CASSSSYEQYF. Here the CDR3 DNA reads TGTGCCAGCAGCTCCTCCTACGAGCAGTACTTC. This chain links TRBV12-3 or TRBV12-4 with TRBJ2-7; D remains ambiguous. The CDR3 extends over 11 amino acids. Trimming removed 6 bases from V and 0 bases from J, with 3 bases in between.

This clone came up once. The chain employs TRBV10-2 and TRBJ2-7; 14 bases match TRBD2. With V trimmed by 6 bases and J by 4 bases, 5 bases remained unmatched. The CDR3 runs 15 residues. Germline CDR1 and CDR2: WSHSY and SAAADI. The CDR3 sequence is CASSLGTSGGYEQYF. CDR3 nucleotides: TGCGCCAGCAGCCTAGGGACTAGCGGGGGATACGAGCAGTACTTC.

The chain recombines TRBV2 with TRBJ1-4; perhaps TRBD1 as D (5 bases). V dropped 6 bases and J dropped 4 bases, with 15 bases sitting between them. CDR1 SNHLY and CDR2 FYNNEI come from the germline V gene. The CDR3 has 15 residues. The CDR3 nucleotides read TGTGCCAGCAGGCGAGGAATGGGGGGTAATGAAAAACTGTTTTTT. Amino acids: CASRRGMGGNEKLFF.

V usage is TRBV28 and J usage is TRBJ2-2, with a tentative D call TRBD2 (5 bases). With 2 bases removed from V and 3 bases from J, the gap between germline ends came to 10 bases. The CDR3 loop spans 15 amino acids. Per the germline V gene, CDR1 is MDHEN and CDR2 is SYDVKM. The CDR3 DNA sequence: TGTGCCAGCAGTTTAGGAGGTTTCGACACCGGGGAGCTGTTTTTT. It translates to CASSLGGFDTGELFF.

This clone occurred once. The rearrangement joins TRBV2 to TRBJ1-5; 7 bases agree with TRBD1. The CDR3 consists of 15 residues. V shed 2 bases and J 5 bases; nucleotides not matched to a gene: 6. Germline CDR1 reads SNHLY; CDR2 reads FYNNEI. CDR3 sequence reads: CASSEMRQGDQPQHF. CDR3 nucleotide sequence: TGTGCCAGCAGTGAAATGAGACAGGGAGATCAGCCCCAGCATTTT.

This chain joins TRBV5-1 and TRBJ1-1, with 8 positions matching TRBD1. The CDR3 loop spans 14 amino acids. In germline, CDR1 is SGHRS, CDR2 YFSETQ. With 5 bases clipped from V and 1 base from J, the junction kept 4 bases outside the gene matches. CDR3 nucleotides: TGCGCCAGCAGGAGACAGGGGTCGAACACTGAAGCTTTCTTT. Its protein is CASRRQGSNTEAFF. Supplemented by reference TRBV5-1 and TRBJ1-1, the full variable domain reads KAGVTQTPRYLIKTRGQQVTLSCSPISGHRSVSWYQQTPGQGLQFLFEYFSETQRNKGNFPGRFSGRQFSNSRSEMNVSTLELGDSALYLCASRRQGSNTEAFFGQGTRLTVV.

The genes are TRBV7-3 and TRBJ1-2; 7 positions match TRBD1. This CDR3 contains 13 residues. Germline V gene sequence: CDR1 SGHTA, CDR2 FQGTGA. The ends lost 3 bases at V and 4 bases at J; junction bases unmatched: 2. CDR3: CASSFGQAYGYTF. CDR3 DNA sequence: TGTGCCAGCAGCTTTGGACAGGCCTATGGCTACACCTTC.

V gene TRBV20-1 combines with J gene TRBJ1-5; possible D gene TRBD1, 6 bases. The CDR3 has 14 residues. From germline, CDR1 is DFQATT and CDR2 SNEGSKA (reference sequence). The V end was cut by 3 bases, the J end by 1 base, with 10 bases between. Written as DNA, the CDR3 is TGCAGTGCTAGTCCAGGGGAGAGCAATCAGCCCCAGCATTTT. Protein product: CSASPGESNQPQHF.

This clone was seen only once. This chain connects TRBV30 to TRBJ1-5, with unresolved D. CDR3 length: 15 amino acids. The germline V gene encodes CDR1 GTSNPN and CDR2 SVGIG (reference sequence). V was shortened by 4 bases and J by 4 bases, with 17 bases between the two germline ends. CDR3 bases: TGTGCCTGGACAGGTACCTTCACAACAAATCAGCCCCAGCATTTT. Translated: CAWTGTFTTNQPQHF. The entire variable domain, with the rest obtained from reference TRBV30 and TRBJ1-5, is as follows: SQTIHQWPATLVQPVGSPLSLECTVEGTSNPNLYWYRQAAGRGLQLLFYSVGIGQISSEVPQNLSASRPQDRQFILSSKKLLLSDSGFYLCAWTGTFTTNQPQHFGDGTRLSIL.

This clone was seen only once. The chain employs TRBV5-8 and TRBJ1-5, with D unresolved. The V gene lost 0 bases and the J gene lost 4 bases, with 5 bases spanning the gap. The germline gives CDR1 SGHTS, CDR2 YDEGEE. This CDR3 has 13 amino acids. Here the CDR3 DNA reads TGTGCCAGCAGCTTGGATCTGAATCAGCCCCAGCATTTT. As protein: CASSLDLNQPQHF.

The CDR3 bases are TGTGCCAGCTCACCAACTAAGGGGGCTGCCATATATTTT. Its translation is CASSPTKGAAIYF. The gene calls are TRBV18 and TRBJ1-3, with 7 bases matching TRBD1. Per germline, CDR1 KGHSH and CDR2 LQKENI. There are 13 residues in the CDR3. V shed 2 bases and J 11 bases; nucleotides not matched to a gene: 6. Full variable domain (rest looked up from reference TRBV18 and TRBJ1-3): NAGVMQNPRHLVRRRGQEARLRCSPMKGHSHVYWYRQLPEEGLKFMVYLQKENIIDESGMPKERFSAEFPKEGPSILRIQQVVRGDSAAYFCASSPTKGAAIYFGEGSWLTVV.

This clone was seen a few times. V and J are TRBV5-1 and TRBJ2-7, with 7 bases identical to TRBD1. This CDR3 comprises 15 residues. V shed 5 bases and J 0 bases; nucleotides not matched to a gene: 8. Germline V lookup: CDR1 SGHRS, CDR2 YFSETQ. Here the CDR3 DNA reads TGCGCCAGCAGGGATTGGGGACAGAACTCCTACGAGCAGTACTTC. Amino acid sequence: CASRDWGQNSYEQYF.

A word on this clone: The junction differs from germline at one of its ends, possibly a read error. V and J are TRBV11-2 and TRBJ1-5; TRBD1 matches at 11 bases. Germline loops: CDR1 SGHAT, CDR2 FQNNGV. The length of the CDR3 is 17 residues. The CDR3 sequence: CASSLGTGGASTQPQHF. The CDR3 DNA sequence: TGTGCCAGCAGCTTAGGGACAGGGGGCGCAAGCACTCAGCCCCAGCATTTT.

The V and J genes are TRBV3-1 (or the pseudogene TRBV3-2) and TRBJ2-3; D is uncertain. With 4 bases removed from V and 0 bases from J, the gap between germline ends came to 14 bases. The CDR3 is made up of 16 amino acids. The V gene's germline CDR1 is LGHDT and CDR2 YNNKEL (reference sequence). CDR3 amino acids: CASSLYRDGSTDTQYF. CDR3 bases: TGTGCCAGCAGCCTTTACAGAGATGGTAGCACAGATACGCAGTATTTT.

In regard to this clone: Given a far larger clone just one base away, this is likely a sequencing read error. J is TRBJ2-5 and V is TRBV11-3; D call uncertain. The CDR3 is 11 amino acids. Germline V gene sequence: CDR1 SGHNT, CDR2 YENEEA. Deletions cut 3 bases from V and 4 bases from J, with 3 bases between. DNA for the CDR3: TGTGCCAGCAGCTTCGGAGAGACCCAGTACTTC. Translated, it gives CASSFGETQYF.

The CDR3 sequence is CASSYSAQGADHKNYGYTF. DNA for the CDR3: TGTGCCAGCAGTTACTCCGCACAGGGGGCGGACCACAAAAACTATGGCTACACCTTC. V and J are TRBV6-2 or TRBV6-3 and TRBJ1-2, with 9 nucleotides matching TRBD1. Trimming at V came to 0 bases and at J to 2 bases, leaving 13 bases not matched to a gene. This CDR3 has 19 residues. The V gene's germline CDR1 is MNHEY and CDR2 SVGEGT.

In nucleotides, the CDR3 is TGTGCCAGCAGTTTATCGGACAGGGCGAACACTGAAGCTTTCTTT. Translating it yields CASSLSDRANTEAFF. The chain links TRBV27 to TRBJ1-1, with 8 bases fitting TRBD1. V was pared by 0 bases and J by 1 base, with 1 base of the junction left unmatched. CDR1 and CDR2 from the germline V gene are MNHEY and SMNVEV (reference sequence). The CDR3 has 15 residues.

The CDR3 region has the DNA TGCGCCAGCAGCCGATTTCCAGACAGGGTGGAGAACACCGGGGAGCTGTTTTTT. It specifies CASSRFPDRVENTGELFF. V and J are TRBV4-1 and TRBJ2-2, with 7 nucleotides matching TRBD1. This CDR3 contains 18 residues. V lost 4 bases, J lost 1 base, and 12 bases stayed unmatched. Germline lookup yields CDR1 MGHRA and CDR2 YSYEKL.

This clone was seen only a few times. This chain links TRBV3-1 (or the pseudogene TRBV3-2) with TRBJ2-7; D remains ambiguous. The CDR3 covers 11 residues. V dropped 2 bases and J dropped 9 bases, with 8 bases sitting between them. Germline V gives CDR1 LGHDT, CDR2 YNNKEL (reference sequence). CDR3 sequence (DNA): TGTGCCAGCAGCCAAAGAGAGGTGCAGTACTTC. This translates into CASSQREVQYF.

The V call is TRBV19, the J call TRBJ1-1, with TRBD1 as a possible D gene (6 bases). CDR3 size: 14 residues. V lost 4 bases and J lost 6, with 15 bases in between. Germline-derived CDR1 and CDR2 are LNHDA and SQIVND (reference sequence). The CDR3 nucleotides are TGTGCCAGTAGTACCGAACAGGGTATTTCTGAAGCTTTCTTT. Translating gives CASSTEQGISEAFF. The full variable domain, its missing parts supplied by reference TRBV19 and TRBJ1-1, is DGGITQSPKYLFRKEGQNVTLSCEQNLNHDAMYWYRQDPGQGLRLIYYSQIVNDFQKGDIAEGYSVSREKKESFPLTVTSAQKNPTAFYLCASSTEQGISEAFFGQGTRLTVV.

The chain uses TRBV15 and TRBJ2-3; 12 bases map to TRBD1. Germline loops: CDR1 LNHNV, CDR2 YYDKDF (reference sequence). Trimming removed 3 bases from V and 4 bases from J; junction bases left unmatched: 5. The CDR3 sequence is 16 residues long. CDR3 region: CATSRPGQGASDTQYF. The CDR3 nucleotides read TGTGCCACCAGCAGGCCGGGACAGGGGGCGTCAGATACGCAGTATTTT. The full variable domain, completed using reference TRBV15 and TRBJ2-3, is DAMVIQNPRYQVTQFGKPVTLSCSQTLNHNVMYWYQQKSSQAPKLLFHYYDKDFNNEADTPDNFQSRRPNTSFCFLDIRSPGLGDTAMYLCATSRPGQGASDTQYFGPGTRLTVL.

The chain is built from TRBV7-9 and TRBJ1-2; possibly TRBD1 for D (6 bases). Trimming took off 0 bases at V and 8 bases at J, with 13 bases between the two ends. This CDR3 contains 14 residues. The germline V gene has CDR1 SEHNR and CDR2 FQNEAQ (reference sequence). CDR3 coding DNA: TGTGCCAGCAGCTTAGCGGGGCAGGGGTACGGCTACACCTTC. It codes for CASSLAGQGYGYTF.

This clone appeared a few times. The chain combines TRBV6-6 with TRBJ1-6; D not certain. CDR1 is MNHNY, CDR2 SVGAGI, per germline (reference sequence). Trimming took 6 bases from V and 8 from J, leaving 11 bases between them. The CDR3 covers 13 residues. This CDR3 is CASSRSSDSPLHF. The CDR3 nucleotides read TGTGCCAGCAGCAGATCGAGCGATTCACCCCTCCACTTT.

The chain uses TRBV2 and TRBJ1-5, with unresolved D. Germline assignment: CDR1 SNHLY and CDR2 FYNNEI. The CDR3 has 16 residues. With 4 bases removed from V and 6 bases from J, the gap between germline ends came to 19 bases. The CDR3, as DNA: TGTGCCAGCAGTGGGTCAGGAAAGGGAGTAGCTCAGCCCCAGCATTTT. Amino acids: CASSGSGKGVAQPQHF.